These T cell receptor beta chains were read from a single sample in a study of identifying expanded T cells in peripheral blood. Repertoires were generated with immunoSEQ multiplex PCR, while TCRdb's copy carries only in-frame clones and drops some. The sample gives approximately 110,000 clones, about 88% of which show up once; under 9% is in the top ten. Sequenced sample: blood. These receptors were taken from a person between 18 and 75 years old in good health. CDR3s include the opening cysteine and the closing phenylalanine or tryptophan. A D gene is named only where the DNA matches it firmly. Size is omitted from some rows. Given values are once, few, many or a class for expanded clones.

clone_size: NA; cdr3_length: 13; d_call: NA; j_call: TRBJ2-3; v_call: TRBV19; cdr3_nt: TGTGCCAGTAGCAACTTTCTCACAGATACGCAGTATTTT; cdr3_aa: CASSNFLTDTQYF
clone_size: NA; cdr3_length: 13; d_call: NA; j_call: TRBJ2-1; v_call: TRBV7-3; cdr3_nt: TGTGCCAGCAGCTTTGGGCCCTCGTATGAGCAGTTCTTC; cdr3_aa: CASSFGPSYEQFF
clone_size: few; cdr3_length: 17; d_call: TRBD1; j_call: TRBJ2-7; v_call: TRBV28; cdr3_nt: TGTGCCAGCAGTTCTGAATCTGGACAGGGAATTTTCTACGAGCAGTACTTC; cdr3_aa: CASSSESGQGIFYEQYF
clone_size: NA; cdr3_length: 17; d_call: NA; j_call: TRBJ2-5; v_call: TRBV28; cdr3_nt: TGTGCCAGCAGTCCCCTGAAGGGAGGGGGCAAACAAGAGACCCAGTACTTC; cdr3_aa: CASSPLKGGGKQETQYF
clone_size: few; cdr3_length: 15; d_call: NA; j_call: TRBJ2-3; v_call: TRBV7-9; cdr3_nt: TGTGCCAGCAGCTTAGACGGGACATCAAGAGATACGCAGTATTTT; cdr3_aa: CASSLDGTSRDTQYF
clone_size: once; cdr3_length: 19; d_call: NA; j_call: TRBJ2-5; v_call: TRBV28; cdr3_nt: TGTGCCAGCAGTTTTTGGCAGGGGGCTAAAAGCGGGAGAGTAGAGACCCAGTACTTC; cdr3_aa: CASSFWQGAKSGRVETQYF
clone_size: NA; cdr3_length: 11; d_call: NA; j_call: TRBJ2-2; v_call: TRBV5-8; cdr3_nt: TGTGCCAGCAGCTTCCCCGGGGAGCTGTTTTTT; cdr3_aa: CASSFPGELFF
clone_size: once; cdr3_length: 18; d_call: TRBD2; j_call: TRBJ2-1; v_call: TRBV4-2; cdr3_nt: TGTGCCAGCAGCCAATCCTCTAGCGGGGGGGCCGCCTACAATGAGCAGTTCTTC; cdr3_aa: CASSQSSSGGAAYNEQFF
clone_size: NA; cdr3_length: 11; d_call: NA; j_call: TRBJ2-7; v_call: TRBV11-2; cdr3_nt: TGTGCCAGCGGCCCTCTAACCGAGCAGTACTTC; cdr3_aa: CASGPLTEQYF
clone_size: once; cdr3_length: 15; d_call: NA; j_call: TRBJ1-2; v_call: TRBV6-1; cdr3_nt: TGTGCCAGCGACAGGAACTCGGTTCTACTGAGTGGCTACACCTTC; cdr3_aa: CASDRNSVLLSGYTF
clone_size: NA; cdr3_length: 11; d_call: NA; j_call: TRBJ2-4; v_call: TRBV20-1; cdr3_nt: TGCAGTGCTAGAGATGCATTCATTCAGTACTTC; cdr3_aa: CSARDAFIQYF
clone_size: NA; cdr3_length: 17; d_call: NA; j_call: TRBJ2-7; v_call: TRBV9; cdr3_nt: TGTGCCAGCAGCCCGACCGGGACGGCGGGCCGCTCCTACGAGCAGTACTTC; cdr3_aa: CASSPTGTAGRSYEQYF
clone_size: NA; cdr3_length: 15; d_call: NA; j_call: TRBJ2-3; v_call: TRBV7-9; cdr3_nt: TGTGCCAGCAGCTTAGACCGGGTTGGCACAGATACGCAGTATTTT; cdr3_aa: CASSLDRVGTDTQYF
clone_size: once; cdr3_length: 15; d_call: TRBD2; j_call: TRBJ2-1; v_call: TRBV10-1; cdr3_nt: TGCGCCAGCAGTGAAAGCGGGAGGGCCGTAGATGAGCAGTTCTTC; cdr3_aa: CASSESGRAVDEQFF
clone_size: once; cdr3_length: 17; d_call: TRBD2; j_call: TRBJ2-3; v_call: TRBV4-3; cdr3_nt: TGCGCCAGCAGCCAAGATCCCCTAGCGGGGGCGGGGGATACGCAGTATTTT; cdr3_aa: CASSQDPLAGAGDTQYF
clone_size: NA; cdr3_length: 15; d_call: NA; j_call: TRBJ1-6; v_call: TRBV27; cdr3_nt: TGTGCCAGCAGTTTATTATCCCATGTGAATTCACCCCTCCACTTT; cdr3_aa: CASSLLSHVNSPLHF
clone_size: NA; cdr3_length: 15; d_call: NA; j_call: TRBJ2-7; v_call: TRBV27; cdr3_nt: TGTGCCAGCAGTCCGGTCGAGTATAACTCCTACGAGCAGTACTTC; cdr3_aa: CASSPVEYNSYEQYF
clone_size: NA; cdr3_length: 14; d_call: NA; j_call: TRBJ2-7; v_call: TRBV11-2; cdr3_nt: TGTGCCAGCATACCCGGGACGCATTCCTACGAGCAGTACTTC; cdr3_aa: CASIPGTHSYEQYF
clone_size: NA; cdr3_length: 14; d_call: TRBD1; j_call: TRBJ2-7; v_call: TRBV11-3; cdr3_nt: TGTGCCAGCAGCTACGGACAGGGAACCTACGAGCAGTACTTC; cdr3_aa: CASSYGQGTYEQYF
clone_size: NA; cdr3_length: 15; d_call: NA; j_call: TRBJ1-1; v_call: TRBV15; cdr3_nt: TGTGCCACCAGCGCCTGGGAGCGGGAGAACACTGAAGCTTTCTTT; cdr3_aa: CATSAWERENTEAFF
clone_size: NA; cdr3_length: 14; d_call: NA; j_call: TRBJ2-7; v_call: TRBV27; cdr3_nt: TGTGCCAGCAGTCCCCTAGGGCCAGGGTACGAGCAGTACTTC; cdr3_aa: CASSPLGPGYEQYF
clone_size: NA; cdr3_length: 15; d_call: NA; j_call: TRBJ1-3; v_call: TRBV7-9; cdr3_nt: TGTGCCAGCAGCTTAGATGGGACCTCTGGAAACACCATATATTTT; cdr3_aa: CASSLDGTSGNTIYF
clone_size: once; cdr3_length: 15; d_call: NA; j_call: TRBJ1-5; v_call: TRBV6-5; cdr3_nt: TGTGCCAGCAGTTATGACGGTTATAGCAATCAGCCCCAGCATTTT; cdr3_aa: CASSYDGYSNQPQHF